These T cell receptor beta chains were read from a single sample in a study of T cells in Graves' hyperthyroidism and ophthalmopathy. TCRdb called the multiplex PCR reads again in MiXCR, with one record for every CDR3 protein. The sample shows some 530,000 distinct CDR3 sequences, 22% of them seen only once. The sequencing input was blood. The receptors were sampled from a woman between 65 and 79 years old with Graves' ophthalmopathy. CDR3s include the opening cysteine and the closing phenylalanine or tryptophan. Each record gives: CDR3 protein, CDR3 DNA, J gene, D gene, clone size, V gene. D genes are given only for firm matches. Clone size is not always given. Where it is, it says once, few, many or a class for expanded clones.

CASTLTGLVYEQYF TGTGCCAGCACCTTGACAGGATTAGTCTACGAGCAGTACTTC TRBJ2-7 NA NA TRBV7-8
CASDRDKTYEQYF TGTGCCAGCGACCGGGACAAAACCTACGAGCAGTACTTC TRBJ2-7 NA NA TRBV2
CASSKIERDRDYGYTF TGTGCCAGCAGCAAAATCGAACGGGACAGAGACTATGGCTACACCTTC TRBJ1-2 TRBD1 many TRBV27
CASSSVAGGGYTF TGTGCCAGCAGCTCCGTGGCAGGGGGTGGCTACACCTTC TRBJ1-2 TRBD1 few TRBV7-3
CASSRVQGGAKNIQYF TGCGCCAGCAGTAGGGTACAGGGGGGAGCCAAAAACATTCAGTACTTC TRBJ2-4 TRBD1 NA TRBV10-2
CASSRTGLGGTNYGYTF TGTGCCAGCAGCCGAACAGGGCTTGGGGGGACTAACTATGGCTACACCTTC TRBJ1-2 NA NA TRBV7-2
CASSFQTSGTGNTIYF TGTGCCAGCAGCTTTCAAACGTCGGGTACTGGAAACACCATATATTTT TRBJ1-3 NA NA TRBV7-2
CASSERRQINTEAFF TGTGCCAGCAGTGAACGGAGGCAGATAAACACTGAAGCTTTCTTT TRBJ1-1 NA many TRBV2
CASSRDTNYNEQFF TGTGCCAGTAGCCGGGACACAAACTACAATGAGCAGTTCTTC TRBJ2-1 NA NA TRBV19
CAWSSGSSYNEQFF TGTGCCTGGAGCTCCGGTAGCTCCTACAATGAGCAGTTCTTC TRBJ2-1 NA NA TRBV30
CAWSRPLNTEAFF TGTGCCTGGAGTAGGCCGCTGAACACTGAAGCTTTCTTT TRBJ1-1 NA few TRBV30
CASSPLGLAGGDTQYF TGTGCCAGCAGTCCGCTGGGACTAGCGGGAGGGGATACGCAGTATTTT TRBJ2-3 TRBD2 NA TRBV6-1
CASRDTGLSYGYTF TGTGCCAGCAGGGATACAGGGTTATCTTATGGCTACACCTTC TRBJ1-2 NA few TRBV6-1
CSASFSGGYNEQFF TGCAGTGCTAGTTTCAGCGGAGGGTACAATGAGCAGTTCTTC TRBJ2-1 NA NA TRBV20-1
CASGRGLWNTEAFF TGTGCCAGCGGTAGGGGGCTCTGGAACACTGAAGCTTTCTTT TRBJ1-1 TRBD1 many TRBV2
CASSLPHEWPGVEGTDTQYF TGTGCCAGCAGTTTACCCCACGAGTGGCCAGGGGTTGAGGGCACAGATACGCAGTATTTT TRBJ2-3 NA many TRBV28
CASSRTGGMNEQFF TGTGCCAGCAGCCGGACAGGGGGTATGAATGAGCAGTTCTTC TRBJ2-1 TRBD1 few TRBV6-1
CATSDPTTDTQYF TGTGCCACCAGTGACCCGACCACAGATACGCAGTATTTT TRBJ2-3 NA few TRBV24-1
CASSAWGINSYNEQFF TGTGCCAGCAGTGCATGGGGCATCAACTCCTACAATGAGCAGTTCTTC TRBJ2-1 NA NA TRBV14
CASSRPSGTVNEQFF TGTGCCAGCAGCCGTCCCTCCGGGACGGTGAATGAGCAGTTCTTC TRBJ2-1 NA many TRBV2
CATGTAANYGYTF TGTGCCACCGGGACAGCCGCTAACTATGGCTACACCTTC TRBJ1-2 TRBD1 few TRBV25-1
CAWTSADRENEKLFF TGTGCCTGGACGAGTGCTGACAGGGAAAATGAAAAACTGTTTTTT TRBJ1-4 TRBD1 NA TRBV30
CASSPWGLADYGQYF TGTGCCAGCAGCCCATGGGGACTAGCTGACTACGGGCAGTACTTC TRBJ2-7 TRBD2 NA TRBV7-9
CASSFLTGRNQPQHF TGTGCCAGCAGCTTTCTAACAGGGAGGAATCAGCCCCAGCATTTT TRBJ1-5 NA many TRBV5-5
CASGGQGSITEAFF TGTGCTAGTGGTGGACAGGGCAGTATTACTGAAGCTTTCTTT TRBJ1-1 TRBD1 NA TRBV12-5
CASRSGTTYNEQFF TGTGCCAGCAGAAGCGGGACAACCTACAATGAGCAGTTCTTC TRBJ2-1 NA NA TRBV2
CASSEALGLGALGVQFF TGTGCCAGCAGTGAAGCGCTGGGACTAGGGGCACTAGGAGTGCAGTTCTTC TRBJ2-1 TRBD2 many TRBV6-1
CASSFFSGRAGGELFF TGTGCCAGCAGCTTCTTTAGCGGGAGGGCCGGCGGGGAGCTGTTTTTT TRBJ2-2 TRBD2 NA TRBV7-3
CASSVATRQGGFNEQFF TGTGCCAGCAGCGTAGCTACGAGACAGGGCGGCTTCAATGAGCAGTTCTTC TRBJ2-1 TRBD1 NA TRBV9
CASSLGVGQGIYEQYF TGCGCCAGCAGCTTGGGAGTGGGACAGGGGATCTACGAGCAGTACTTC TRBJ2-7 TRBD1 NA TRBV5-1
CASSLGVNEQFF TGTGCCAGCAGCCTCGGGGTCAATGAGCAGTTCTTC TRBJ2-1 NA many TRBV7-8
CASSTGIGLYGYTF TGTGCCAGCAGTACAGGGATAGGGCTCTATGGCTACACCTTC TRBJ1-2 NA few TRBV28
CASSLSGPTDTQYF TGTGCCAGCAGCTTATCCGGTCCCACAGATACGCAGTATTTT TRBJ2-3 NA NA TRBV7-3
CAIARGPEADTQYF TGTGCCATCGCCCGGGGACCCGAGGCAGATACGCAGTATTTT TRBJ2-3 NA few TRBV3-1
CASSPGLAGAKQYF TGTGCCAGCTCTCCGGGACTAGCGGGGGCGAAGCAGTACTTC TRBJ2-7 TRBD2 many TRBV27
CAWSEETQYF TGTGCCTGGAGTGAAGAGACCCAGTACTTC TRBJ2-5 NA few TRBV30
CASQTSPLEGEQFF TGTGCCAGCCAGACTAGCCCCCTCGAGGGTGAGCAGTTCTTC TRBJ2-1 TRBD2 NA TRBV7-2
CASSESNRAGGEKLFF TGCGCCAGCAGTGAGTCTAACCGGGCCGGAGGGGAAAAACTGTTTTTT TRBJ1-4 NA NA TRBV10-2
CATKSRGITEAFF TGTGCCACCAAATCTAGAGGTATCACTGAAGCTTTCTTT TRBJ1-1 NA few TRBV27
CSARVEFGTGGAGTEAFF TGCAGTGCTAGAGTCGAATTCGGGACAGGGGGCGCGGGGACTGAAGCTTTCTTT TRBJ1-1 TRBD1 many TRBV20-1
CASSFGGRANEQFF TGTGCCAGCAGTTTCGGTGGGAGGGCCAATGAGCAGTTCTTC TRBJ2-1 TRBD2 NA TRBV27
CASSESRGLQAFF TGTGCCAGCAGTGAATCGAGGGGGCTTCAAGCTTTCTTT TRBJ1-1 TRBD1 few TRBV6-1
CAWTQGNEQFF TGTGCCTGGACCCAGGGTAATGAGCAGTTCTTC TRBJ2-1 NA many TRBV30
CASGTGIYNEQFF TGTGCCTCCGGGACAGGGATCTACAATGAGCAGTTCTTC TRBJ2-1 TRBD1 NA TRBV10-3
CASSHTSGPYNEQFF TGTGCCAGCAGCCACACTAGCGGGCCCTACAATGAGCAGTTCTTC TRBJ2-1 TRBD2 many TRBV7-3
CATSDTASGSLKETQYF TGTGCCACCAGTGATACGGCTAGCGGGAGTTTAAAAGAGACCCAGTACTTC TRBJ2-5 TRBD2 few TRBV24-1
CASSLEQGGLYEQYF TGTGCCAGCAGTTTGGAACAGGGGGGGCTCTACGAGCAGTACTTC TRBJ2-7 NA few TRBV28
CSAYPGLPGSYEQYF TGCAGTGCTTACCCGGGACTCCCGGGCTCCTACGAGCAGTACTTC TRBJ2-7 NA few TRBV20-1
CASRDSGYEQYF TGTGCCAGCCGAGATAGCGGTTACGAGCAGTACTTC TRBJ2-7 NA few TRBV7-2
CASSTGGSPHGAFF TGTGCCAGCAGCACCGGGGGGAGCCCTCACGGGGCTTTCTTT TRBJ1-1 NA many TRBV7-9
CSVTGPINEQFF TGCAGCGTAACCGGGCCGATTAATGAGCAGTTCTTC TRBJ2-1 NA NA TRBV29-1
CASSLGGMDYNEQFF TGCGCCAGCAGCCTTGGGGGTATGGATTACAATGAGCAGTTCTTC TRBJ2-1 NA NA TRBV5-1
CASSEGGLSLYEQYF TGTGCCAGCAGTGAAGGGGGACTTTCGTTGTACGAGCAGTACTTC TRBJ2-7 NA few TRBV2
CASQREGRYEQYF TGTGCCAGCCAGCGGGAGGGCCGCTACGAGCAGTACTTC TRBJ2-7 TRBD2 many TRBV27
CAWSVLYGYTF TGTGCCTGGAGTGTACTTTATGGCTACACCTTC TRBJ1-2 NA many TRBV30
CASGGTRNSPLHF TGTGCCTCGGGGGGTACCAGAAATTCACCCCTCCACTTT TRBJ1-6 NA few TRBV30
CASSEAERGAYQETQYF TGTGCCAGCAGCGAAGCGGAGCGGGGCGCTTACCAAGAGACCCAGTACTTC TRBJ2-5 TRBD2 NA TRBV7-2